Listed below are T cell receptor beta chains from one sample, sequenced in a study of T-cell reconstitution after alpha-beta-depleted transplantation in children. TCRdb used MiXCR to reprocess the PCR reads, holding one entry per CDR3 protein. The data hold about a million distinct CDR3 sequences, with about 26% observed a single time. The sample here was PBMCs, mostly from graft donor cells, taken 360 days after TCRalphabeta/CD19-depleted stem cell transplant. These receptor sequences come from a boy in the first two years of life who had a stem cell transplant for SCID, so the T cells may come from the graft donor. The CDR3 runs from the conserved cysteine through the conserved F or W. D genes are given only for firm matches. Clone size is given for some rows only: seen once, a few or many times, or a class if the clone is expanded.

.,TRBJ2-7,.,TRBV3-1,TGTGCCAGCAGCCAGGAAAACTACGAGCAGTACTTC,CASSQENYEQYF
.,TRBJ2-6,.,TRBV25-1,TGTGCCAGCAGTGAATACGGTTCTGGGGCCAACGTCCTGACTTTC,CASSEYGSGANVLTF
few,TRBJ2-7,.,TRBV27,TGTGCCAGCAGTTTCAAGCGAGCTGGCGGGTCCCATCCATACGAGCAGTACTTC,CASSFKRAGGSHPYEQYF
.,TRBJ2-5,TRBD2,TRBV7-8,TGTGCCAGCAGCTCCCTACCCCGACTAGCGGGGGGGCAAGAGACCCAGTACTTC,CASSSLPRLAGGQETQYF
few,TRBJ2-5,.,TRBV5-1,TGCGCCAGCAGCTTGGGGGACGGCCAAGAGACCCAGTACTTC,CASSLGDGQETQYF
few,TRBJ2-1,TRBD2,TRBV7-2,TGTGCCAGCAGCTTCTCCGGGACTAGCTCTTACGAGCAGTTCTTC,CASSFSGTSSYEQFF
many,TRBJ2-1,TRBD2,TRBV11-1,TGTGCCAGCAGCTTAGAGATTAGGAAGCGGGGGATCTACAATGAGCAGTTCTTC,CASSLEIRKRGIYNEQFF
few,TRBJ1-1,TRBD1,TRBV5-1,TGCGCCAGCAGCCGGGGGACAGATACTCGTTTATTACCGAACACTGAAGCTTTCTTT,CASSRGTDTRLLPNTEAFF
few,TRBJ1-6,.,TRBV12-3/TRBV12-4,TGTGCCAGCAGTCGCCCCGGGACACCGAATTCACCCCTCCACTTT,CASSRPGTPNSPLHF
few,TRBJ1-2,.,TRBV28,TGTGCCAGCACCCCTTCCCTCGGGGGTCGCTATGGCTACACCTTC,CASTPSLGGRYGYTF
.,TRBJ2-7,.,TRBV20-1,TGCAGTGCTAGAGTTCTTTCGACAGGAACCTACGAGCAGTACTTC,CSARVLSTGTYEQYF
many,TRBJ2-5,.,TRBV18,TGTGCCAGCAGTCCAACCCTCCAAGAGACCCAGTACTTC,CASSPTLQETQYF
few,TRBJ2-6,.,TRBV11-2,TGTGCCAGCAGCTTACAGGTTTTCTCTGGGGCCAACGTCCTGACTTTC,CASSLQVFSGANVLTF
.,TRBJ1-4,.,TRBV11-1,TGTGCCAGCAGCCCAGAGGCCCTCGGCGAAAAACTGTTTTTT,CASSPEALGEKLFF
.,TRBJ1-1,.,TRBV3-1,TGTGCCAGCAGCCAAGAAGGTGACAGGAGAGCTTTCTTT,CASSQEGDRRAFF
.,TRBJ2-7,TRBD1,TRBV20-1,TGCAGTGCTAGACCAAGACAGGGGTTGGCGTACGAGCAGTACTTC,CSARPRQGLAYEQYF
few,TRBJ2-5,.,TRBV7-2,TGTGCCAGCAGCTTAGAAGTGTGGGGAGAGACCCAGTACTTC,CASSLEVWGETQYF
.,TRBJ2-3,.,TRBV5-1,TGCGCCAGCAGCTTGGCAGGGGATCTGCAGTATTTT,CASSLAGDLQYF
many,TRBJ2-2,.,TRBV12-3/TRBV12-4,TGTGCCAGCAGGGTGGCGAGCCAGCCCGCGAACACCGGGGAGCTGTTTTTT,CASRVASQPANTGELFF
.,TRBJ2-3,TRBD2,TRBV6-5,TGTGCCAGCAGTTACGGCTCCGGACTAGCGGGGGAGCTCGGTACGCAGTATTTT,CASSYGSGLAGELGTQYF
.,TRBJ1-1,.,TRBV30,TGTGCCTGGAGTGTACAGCCGAGGACTGAAGCTTTCTTT,CAWSVQPRTEAFF
many,TRBJ2-5,TRBD1,TRBV27,TGTGCCAGCAGGAGGAAGGGGGCAGAGACCCAGTACTTC,CASRRKGAETQYF
.,TRBJ2-7,TRBD1,TRBV5-1,TGCGCCAGCAGCTTGGACAGGGGGCACACCTACGAGCAGTACTTC,CASSLDRGHTYEQYF
.,TRBJ2-5,TRBD1,TRBV5-1,TGCGCCAGCAGCACGGGGACAGCGACACAAGAGACCCAGTACTTC,CASSTGTATQETQYF
few,TRBJ1-3,TRBD1,TRBV7-9,TGTGCCGGCAATCAGGGGGCCTCTTCTGGAAACACCATATATTTT,CAGNQGASSGNTIYF
.,TRBJ2-7,TRBD1,TRBV6-5,TGTGCCAGCAGTTACCAAGGGACAGTCCAACTGAGTGGGCAGTACTTC,CASSYQGTVQLSGQYF
few,TRBJ2-6,.,TRBV28,TGTGCCAGCAGTTTATTAGGGGGACGTATATCTGGGGCCAACGTCCTGACTTTC,CASSLLGGRISGANVLTF
many,TRBJ2-2,TRBD1,TRBV11-2,TGTGCCAGCAGCTTCGCAGGGGGCCAAACCGGGGAGCTGTTTTTT,CASSFAGGQTGELFF
few,TRBJ2-1,.,TRBV28,TGTGCCAGCAGTTTACTAGGAAGGTACAATGAGCAGTTCTTC,CASSLLGRYNEQFF
.,TRBJ2-3,TRBD1,TRBV9,TGTGCCAGCAGCCCCGGGGACAGCGACACAGATACGCAGTATTTT,CASSPGDSDTDTQYF
.,TRBJ1-5,TRBD1,TRBV20-1,TGCAGTGCTAGGGGTCTGAGGACAGGGGGTCGCGATCAGCCCCAGCATTTT,CSARGLRTGGRDQPQHF
.,TRBJ1-2,.,TRBV6-5,TGTGCCAGCAGTTACTCCCCCCGGGCAGCAGTCAACTATGGCTACACCTTC,CASSYSPRAAVNYGYTF
once,TRBJ2-5,.,TRBV9,TGTGCCAGCAGCGTAGGGTCTGGGTCAGAGACCCAGTACTTC,CASSVGSGSETQYF
.,TRBJ2-3,TRBD2,TRBV7-2,TGTGCCAGCAGCTTAACTCTAGCGGGGGGGGCAGATACGCAGTATTTT,CASSLTLAGGADTQYF
many,TRBJ2-5,.,TRBV29-1,TGCAGCGCCCTCAGGGGCCTGGAGACCCAGTACTTC,CSALRGLETQYF
.,TRBJ2-1,.,TRBV12-3/TRBV12-4,TGTGCCAGCAACCCCAACTGGGGCCCCTACAATGAGCAGTTCTTC,CASNPNWGPYNEQFF
many,TRBJ2-3,.,TRBV27,TGTGCCAGCAGTTTATGGACCCCCACAGATACGCAGTATTTT,CASSLWTPTDTQYF
.,TRBJ2-7,.,TRBV12-3/TRBV12-4,TGTGCCAGCAGTTTAATAGGAACTGTCCCCTACGAGCAGTACTTC,CASSLIGTVPYEQYF
.,TRBJ2-7,TRBD1,TRBV12-3/TRBV12-4,TGTGCCAGCAGTTTCAGCTCAGGGGGCAACGAGCAGTACTTC,CASSFSSGGNEQYF
few,TRBJ1-1,TRBD1,TRBV5-1,TGCGCCAGCAGCCCCGGACAGGGGGCGCCCACTGAAGCTTTCTTT,CASSPGQGAPTEAFF
.,TRBJ1-3,TRBD1,TRBV5-1,TGCGCCAGCAGCCCTGGACAGGACGGAAACACCATATATTTT,CASSPGQDGNTIYF
few,TRBJ2-5,.,TRBV20-1,TGCAGTGCTAGGGGACGGGGGAAAGAGACCCAGTACTTC,CSARGRGKETQYF
.,TRBJ2-6,.,TRBV18,TGTGCCAGCTCACCTATTATCGTACAGGGATCTGGGGCCAACGTCCTGACTTTC,CASSPIIVQGSGANVLTF
.,TRBJ2-1,.,TRBV4-3,TGCGCCAGCAGCCAAGATTACGGCGGGACCTCCTACAATGAGCAGTTCTTC,CASSQDYGGTSYNEQFF
.,TRBJ1-1,.,TRBV24-1,TGTGCCACCCAACTAGGGTGGCAAGCTTTCTTT,CATQLGWQAFF
many,TRBJ2-1,TRBD2,TRBV5-1,TGCGCCAGCAGCCCTCCTAGCGGTGACTATCTTCTCTCCTACAATGAGCAGTTCTTC,CASSPPSGDYLLSYNEQFF
.,TRBJ2-7,TRBD1,TRBV5-1,TGCGCCAGCACCCGGACAGGGGATACTCTCGAGCAGTACTTC,CASTRTGDTLEQYF
.,TRBJ2-2,TRBD1,TRBV12-3/TRBV12-4,TGTGCCAGCAGCGGAAACAGGGGGCGGACCGGGGAGCTGTTTTTT,CASSGNRGRTGELFF
.,TRBJ1-1,.,TRBV5-1,TGCGCCAGCAGCTTGGCCCGGACGGGGAGGGACACTGAAGCTTTCTTT,CASSLARTGRDTEAFF
.,TRBJ2-5,TRBD2,TRBV20-1,TGCAGTGCCGCTAGCGGGGGGGCCTGGAAGACCCAGTACTTC,CSAASGGAWKTQYF
.,TRBJ2-1,.,TRBV5-4,TGTGCCAGCAGCTTGGCAGGGCCCCGGGACTCCTACAATGAGCAGTTCTTC,CASSLAGPRDSYNEQFF